Listed below are T cell receptor beta chains from one sample, sequenced in a study of T cells expressing NK-cell markers. Reanalyzing the 5' RACE reads, TCRdb keeps one entry per CDR3 protein, without DNA. Listed are 140,000 or so distinct CDR3 sequences; 9% to 15% falls within the top ten. Sequencing input: blood T cells: a sorted CD56 or NKG2C T cell subset, CD4+ or CD8+ T cells, or bulk PBMC T cells (not recorded which). The receptors derive from a man between 18 and 35 years old in good health. The CDR3 runs from the conserved cysteine through the conserved F or W. Fields, in order: V gene, J gene, CDR3 protein.

TRBV2	TRBJ1-5	CASSEPGDFRFKPQHF
TRBV7-3	TRBJ2-1	CASSPGSNEQFF
TRBV15	TRBJ1-1	CATSRDQGASATEAFF
TRBV12-3/TRBV12-4	TRBJ1-2	CASSLWEFGTGGYGYTF
TRBV9	TRBJ2-5	CASADREQETQYF
TRBV27	TRBJ1-1	CASCPQGGDEAFF
TRBV5-6	TRBJ2-3	CASSLGAATSTDTQYF
TRBV19	TRBJ2-1	CASSIAGTSGYNEQFF
TRBV10-3	TRBJ2-1	CAIMGDRPNNEQFF
TRBV5-1	TRBJ2-5	CASSVWAGQGIETQYF
TRBV7-3	TRBJ2-3	CASSPWGHRSTDTQYF
TRBV20-1	TRBJ2-1	CSARDVRGENEQFF
TRBV29-1	TRBJ2-2	CSVEIAGIPHGRSFTGELFF
TRBV19	TRBJ1-1	CASSIVGHSGTEAFF
TRBV6-2/TRBV6-3	TRBJ2-4	CASRSRVGNIQYF
TRBV20-1	TRBJ2-1	CSARDLRTNQVSSYNEQFF
TRBV5-1	TRBJ1-1	CASSLVGQGAMNTEAFF
TRBV20-1	TRBJ2-3	CSARGDYSITDTQYF
TRBV27	TRBJ2-3	CASESSGRGGTDTQYF
TRBV7-9	TRBJ2-1	CASSPPGFDNEQFF
TRBV27	TRBJ2-1	CASSLLGSEQFF
TRBV11-3	TRBJ1-1	CASSIRGGNTEAFF
TRBV3-1	TRBJ2-1	CASSSTSGEQQFF
TRBV24-1	TRBJ2-1	CATSDPPSASDEQFF
TRBV27	TRBJ2-3	CASSSTTSGRTDTQYF